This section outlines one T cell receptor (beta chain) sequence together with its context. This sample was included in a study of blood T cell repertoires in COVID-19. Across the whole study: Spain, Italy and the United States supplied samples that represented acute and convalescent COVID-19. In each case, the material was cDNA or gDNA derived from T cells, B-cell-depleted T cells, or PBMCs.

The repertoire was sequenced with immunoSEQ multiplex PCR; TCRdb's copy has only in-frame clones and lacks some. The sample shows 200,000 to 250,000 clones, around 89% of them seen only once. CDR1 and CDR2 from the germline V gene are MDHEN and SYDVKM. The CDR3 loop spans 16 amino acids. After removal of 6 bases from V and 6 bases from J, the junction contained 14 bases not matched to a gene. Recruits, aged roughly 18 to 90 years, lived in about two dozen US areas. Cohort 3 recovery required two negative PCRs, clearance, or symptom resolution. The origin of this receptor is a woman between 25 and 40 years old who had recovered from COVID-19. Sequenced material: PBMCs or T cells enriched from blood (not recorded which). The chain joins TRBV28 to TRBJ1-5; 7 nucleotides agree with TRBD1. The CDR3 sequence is CASSPSPRGAGQPQHF. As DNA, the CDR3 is TGTGCCAGCAGCCCCAGCCCCAGGGGGGCGGGTCAGCCCCAGCATTTT.